The subject of this entry is one T cell receptor (beta chain). The antigen remains unidentified. The table came from immunoSEQ multiplex PCR; TCRdb's copy has only in-frame clones and leaves some out. The top ten clones hold 15% to 20% of a sample with 8,500 to 14,000 clones, approximately 87% of them seen once. Time point meaning: pre-treatment baseline. Response was assessed by RECIST 1.1 at 12 weeks, except a couple of rapid progressors. This entry comes from a study of blood T cell dynamics during melanoma immunotherapy. Study findings and constraints: Whether repertoire-driving clones were melanoma-specific could not be determined.

This clonotype originated in a human donor with melanoma. The sequences come from blood, collected from a patient treated with checkpoint blockade.

CDR3 coding DNA: TGCGCCAGCAGCTTGGGACGAGGCCATAACTATGGCTACACCTTC. Amino acid sequence: CASSLGRGHNYGYTF. The rearrangement joins TRBV5-1 to TRBJ1-2; D unresolved. Germline values: CDR1 SGHRS, CDR2 YFSETQ. The CDR3 is made up of 15 amino acids. Trimming stripped 0 bases from V and 1 base from J, with 10 bases between.